The source of this T cell receptor (beta chain) is a study of blood T cell repertoires in COVID-19. Study as a whole: COVID-19 samples, acute and convalescent, were from the United States, Italy and Spain. From T cells, B-cell-depleted T cells, or PBMCs came the material, which was cDNA or gDNA.

J lost 2 bases, V lost 6 bases, and 8 bases had no gene match. This CDR3 spans 15 amino acids. Germline V gene sequence: CDR1 MDHEN, CDR2 SYDVKM. Original handling: Reference gene primer amplification gave nucleated cell count estimates. The data were produced by immunoSEQ multiplex PCR, yet TCRdb's version contains in-frame clones alone and is incomplete. That table gives V, J and clone size, and the DNA gave D and trimming. The table includes 68,000 or so clones, roughly nine tenths detected once. The chain combines TRBV28 with TRBJ1-2, with 8 bases matching TRBD1. Input material: peripheral blood. This TCR was recovered from a man aged 45 to 65 with acute or convalescent COVID-19. As DNA, the CDR3 is TGTGCCAGCAGGCATCCCGGGACAGGAAACTATGGCTACACCTTC. Its protein is CASRHPGTGNYGYTF.